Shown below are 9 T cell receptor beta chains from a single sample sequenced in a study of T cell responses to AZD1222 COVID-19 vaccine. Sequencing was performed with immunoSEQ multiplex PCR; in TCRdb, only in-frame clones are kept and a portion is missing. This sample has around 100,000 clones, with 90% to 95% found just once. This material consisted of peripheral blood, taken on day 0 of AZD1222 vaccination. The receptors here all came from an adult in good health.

The CDR3 DNA reads as TGCGCCAGCAGCCAGACAGGGGGCGATGAAAAACTGTTTTTT. Translated, it gives CASSQTGGDEKLFF. The rearrangement links TRBV4-3 to TRBJ1-4; 10 bases map to TRBD1. The length of the CDR3 is 14 residues. Germline trimming cut 3 bases from V and 6 bases from J; bases unmatched to any gene: 1. The germline V gene encodes CDR1 LGHNA and CDR2 YSLEER.

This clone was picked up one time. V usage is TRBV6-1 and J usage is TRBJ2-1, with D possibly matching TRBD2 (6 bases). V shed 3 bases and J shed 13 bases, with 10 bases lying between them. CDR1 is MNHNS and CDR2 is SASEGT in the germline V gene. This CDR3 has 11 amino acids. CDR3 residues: CASSDGGSQFF. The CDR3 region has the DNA TGTGCCAGCAGTGACGGGGGTAGTCAGTTCTTC.

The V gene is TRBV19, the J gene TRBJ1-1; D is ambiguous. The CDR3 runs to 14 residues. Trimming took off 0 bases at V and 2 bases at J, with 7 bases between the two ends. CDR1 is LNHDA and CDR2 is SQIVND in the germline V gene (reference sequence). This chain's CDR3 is CASSIDPVNTEAFF. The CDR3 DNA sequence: TGTGCCAGTAGTATAGATCCCGTAAACACTGAAGCTTTCTTT.

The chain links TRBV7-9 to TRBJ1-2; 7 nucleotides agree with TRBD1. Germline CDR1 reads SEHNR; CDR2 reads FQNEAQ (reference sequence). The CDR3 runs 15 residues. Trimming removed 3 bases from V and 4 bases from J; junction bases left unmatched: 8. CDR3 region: CASSFQGVPSYGYTF. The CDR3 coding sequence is TGTGCCAGCAGCTTTCAGGGGGTTCCCTCCTATGGCTACACCTTC.

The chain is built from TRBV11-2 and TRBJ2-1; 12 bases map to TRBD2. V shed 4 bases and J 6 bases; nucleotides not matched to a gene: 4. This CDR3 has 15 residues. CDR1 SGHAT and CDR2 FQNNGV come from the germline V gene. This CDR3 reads CASSSGLAGFNEQFF. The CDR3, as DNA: TGTGCCAGCAGCTCGGGACTAGCGGGTTTCAATGAGCAGTTCTTC.

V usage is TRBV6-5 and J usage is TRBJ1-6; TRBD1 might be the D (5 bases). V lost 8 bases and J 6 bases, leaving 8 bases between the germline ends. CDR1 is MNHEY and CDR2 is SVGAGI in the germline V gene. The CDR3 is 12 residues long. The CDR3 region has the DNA TGTGCCAGCTGGGGCGTTAATTCACCCCTCCACTTT. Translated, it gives CASWGVNSPLHF.

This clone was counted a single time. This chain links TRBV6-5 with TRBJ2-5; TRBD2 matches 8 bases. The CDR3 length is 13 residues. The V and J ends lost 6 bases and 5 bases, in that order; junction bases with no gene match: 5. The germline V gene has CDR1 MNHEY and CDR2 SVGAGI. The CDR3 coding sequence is TGTGCCAGCAGGTTAGCGGGATGGGAGACCCAGTACTTC. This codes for CASRLAGWETQYF.

The DNA of the CDR3 is TGTGCCAGCAGTTACTCGACGGCGACAACTAACTATGGCTACACCTTC. Encoded protein: CASSYSTATTNYGYTF. This chain uses TRBV6-5 with TRBJ1-2; no firm D call. Germline V gene data show CDR1 as MNHEY and CDR2 as SVGAGI. V was trimmed by 0 bases and J by 0 bases, leaving 11 bases between them. CDR3 length: 16 amino acids.

Here the CDR3 reads CSALWGQGTGDTEAFF. The CDR3 coding sequence is TGCAGCGCCCTCTGGGGACAGGGAACCGGAGACACTGAAGCTTTCTTT. This chain connects TRBV29-1 to TRBJ1-1; 9 nucleotides agree with TRBD1. V lost 7 bases and J lost 3; bases outside the gene matches: 15. The CDR3 consists of 16 residues. In germline, CDR1 is SQVTM, CDR2 ANQGSEA. The full variable domain, completed using reference TRBV29-1 and TRBJ1-1, is SAVISQKPSRDICQRGTSLTIQCQVDSQVTMMFWYRQQPGQSLTLIATANQGSEATYESGFVIDKFPISRPNLTFSTLTVSNMSPEDSSIYLCSALWGQGTGDTEAFFGQGTRLTVV.